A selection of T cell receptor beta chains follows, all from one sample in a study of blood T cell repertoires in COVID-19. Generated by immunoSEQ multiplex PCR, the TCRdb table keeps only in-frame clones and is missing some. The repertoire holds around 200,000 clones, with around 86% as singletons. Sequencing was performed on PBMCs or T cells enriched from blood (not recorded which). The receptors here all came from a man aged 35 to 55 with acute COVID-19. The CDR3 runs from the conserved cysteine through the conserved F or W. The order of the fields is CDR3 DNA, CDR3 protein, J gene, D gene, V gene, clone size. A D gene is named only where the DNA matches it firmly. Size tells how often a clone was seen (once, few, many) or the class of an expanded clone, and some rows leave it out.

CDR3 DNA: TGTGCCAGCAGTCGACAGGGGCCGTCCACAGATACGCAGTATTTT
CDR3 protein: CASSRQGPSTDTQYF
J gene: TRBJ2-3
D gene: TRBD1
V gene: TRBV6-5
clone size: .

CDR3 DNA: TGTGCCAGCAGCTTGGGACAGGGGGCGCTTGGTCAGCCCCAGCATTTT
CDR3 protein: CASSLGQGALGQPQHF
J gene: TRBJ1-5
D gene: TRBD1
V gene: TRBV5-5
clone size: .

CDR3 DNA: TGTGCCAGCAGCGTTAGCGGGAGAGGGACAGATACGCAGTATTTT
CDR3 protein: CASSVSGRGTDTQYF
J gene: TRBJ2-3
D gene: TRBD2
V gene: TRBV9
clone size: .

CDR3 DNA: TGTGCCATCAGTGACGGACAGGCCTATAATTCACCCCTCCACTTT
CDR3 protein: CAISDGQAYNSPLHF
J gene: TRBJ1-6
D gene: TRBD1
V gene: TRBV10-3
clone size: .

CDR3 DNA: TGTGCTAGTGCTGTTGGGAGGACAGGGGGGCTTGGAGAGACCCAGTACTTC
CDR3 protein: CASAVGRTGGLGETQYF
J gene: TRBJ2-5
D gene: TRBD1
V gene: TRBV12-5
clone size: .

CDR3 DNA: TGCGCCAGCAGCTCATCTAGCGGGAGGGCCAGGACCGGGGAGCTGTTTTTT
CDR3 protein: CASSSSSGRARTGELFF
J gene: TRBJ2-2
D gene: TRBD2
V gene: TRBV5-1
clone size: .

CDR3 DNA: TGTGCCACCAGCAGAGATAAGGGAGCCGAAGAGACCCAGTACTTC
CDR3 protein: CATSRDKGAEETQYF
J gene: TRBJ2-5
D gene: .
V gene: TRBV15
clone size: .

CDR3 DNA: TGTGCCAGCAGCTTAACGGGCAGGGCCGATGAGCAGTTCTTC
CDR3 protein: CASSLTGRADEQFF
J gene: TRBJ2-1
D gene: .
V gene: TRBV7-3
clone size: .

CDR3 DNA: TGTGCCAGCAGTTTAGGAGGCTACGAGCAGTACTTC
CDR3 protein: CASSLGGYEQYF
J gene: TRBJ2-7
D gene: .
V gene: TRBV27
clone size: .

CDR3 DNA: TGTGCCAGCAGCCTACGACAGCAAGAGACCCAGTACTTC
CDR3 protein: CASSLRQQETQYF
J gene: TRBJ2-5
D gene: .
V gene: TRBV5-4
clone size: .

CDR3 DNA: TGCAGCGGGTGGACTAGCGGGAGAGGGGATACGCAGTATTTT
CDR3 protein: CSGWTSGRGDTQYF
J gene: TRBJ2-3
D gene: TRBD2
V gene: TRBV29-1
clone size: .

CDR3 DNA: TGTGCCAGCAGTTTTTCAGGGGATAATGAAAAACTGTTTTTT
CDR3 protein: CASSFSGDNEKLFF
J gene: TRBJ1-4
D gene: .
V gene: TRBV28
clone size: medium-sized

CDR3 DNA: TGTGCCAGCAGCGTGACCGGGACAGGGCGGGAAAAACTGTTTTTT
CDR3 protein: CASSVTGTGREKLFF
J gene: TRBJ1-4
D gene: TRBD1
V gene: TRBV9
clone size: .

CDR3 DNA: TGTGCCAGCAGCTTGGTCGGGCCGAGCGGGAGGGCCGACGAGCAGTACTTC
CDR3 protein: CASSLVGPSGRADEQYF
J gene: TRBJ2-7
D gene: TRBD2
V gene: TRBV5-4
clone size: once

CDR3 DNA: TGTGCCACCAGTGAGGGCCGAGGCAATGAGCAGTTCTTC
CDR3 protein: CATSEGRGNEQFF
J gene: TRBJ2-1
D gene: .
V gene: TRBV15
clone size: .

CDR3 DNA: TGTGCCAGCAGTGGGCCGCTTGGGACCCAGTACTTC
CDR3 protein: CASSGPLGTQYF
J gene: TRBJ2-5
D gene: .
V gene: TRBV14
clone size: .

CDR3 DNA: TGTGCCAGCTCACCTAATCGCGGGGCGTACACTGAAGCTTTCTTT
CDR3 protein: CASSPNRGAYTEAFF
J gene: TRBJ1-1
D gene: .
V gene: TRBV18
clone size: .

CDR3 DNA: TGTGCCAGCAGTGGACTAGCGCCGAACACCGGGGAGCTGTTTTTT
CDR3 protein: CASSGLAPNTGELFF
J gene: TRBJ2-2
D gene: TRBD2
V gene: TRBV27
clone size: .

CDR3 DNA: TGCGCCAGCAGTGATAGCCCCTACTACAATGAGCAGTTCTTC
CDR3 protein: CASSDSPYYNEQFF
J gene: TRBJ2-1
D gene: .
V gene: TRBV10-2
clone size: .

CDR3 DNA: TGTGCCAGCTCCCCCCCGAGCGGAGCGAAAGAGACCCAGTACTTC
CDR3 protein: CASSPPSGAKETQYF
J gene: TRBJ2-5
D gene: .
V gene: TRBV18
clone size: .

CDR3 DNA: TGTGCCAGCTCACCTTCCGCCGGGACAGGGGCAGATGAGCAGTTCTTC
CDR3 protein: CASSPSAGTGADEQFF
J gene: TRBJ2-1
D gene: TRBD1
V gene: TRBV18
clone size: .

CDR3 DNA: TGTGCCAGCAGCTTAAGGGACAGTCAGAAGGAAGATACGCAGTATTTT
CDR3 protein: CASSLRDSQKEDTQYF
J gene: TRBJ2-3
D gene: .
V gene: TRBV21-1
clone size: few

CDR3 DNA: TGTGCCAGCAGTGAGGCGGACAGGGGCGACTACGAGCAGTACTTC
CDR3 protein: CASSEADRGDYEQYF
J gene: TRBJ2-7
D gene: TRBD1
V gene: TRBV2
clone size: .

CDR3 DNA: TGTGCCAGCAGCGGTCTAGCGGGAGGTGTAGATACGCAGTATTTT
CDR3 protein: CASSGLAGGVDTQYF
J gene: TRBJ2-3
D gene: TRBD2
V gene: TRBV6-5
clone size: .

CDR3 DNA: TGTGCCAGCAGCTATGGGCCGATGGATACGCAGTATTTT
CDR3 protein: CASSYGPMDTQYF
J gene: TRBJ2-3
D gene: .
V gene: TRBV14
clone size: .

CDR3 DNA: TGTGCCAGCAGCTTAAGAGGCGGGAGTCGCACCTACGAGCAGTACTTC
CDR3 protein: CASSLRGGSRTYEQYF
J gene: TRBJ2-7
D gene: TRBD2
V gene: TRBV11-2
clone size: .

CDR3 DNA: TGCGCCAGCAGCCAAGATCATTATGGGGCAGACACTGAAGCTTTCTTT
CDR3 protein: CASSQDHYGADTEAFF
J gene: TRBJ1-1
D gene: .
V gene: TRBV4-1
clone size: .

CDR3 DNA: TGCAGCGTTGGACAGGGGGCATACAATGAGCAGTTCTTC
CDR3 protein: CSVGQGAYNEQFF
J gene: TRBJ2-1
D gene: TRBD1
V gene: TRBV29-1
clone size: .

CDR3 DNA: TGTGCCAGCAGCCCAAGACAGGGAGCGGGAGATACGCAGTATTTT
CDR3 protein: CASSPRQGAGDTQYF
J gene: TRBJ2-3
D gene: .
V gene: TRBV7-3
clone size: .